This T cell receptor (beta chain) appears in the sequencing data of a study of T cell repertoires in cytomegalovirus infection. The CDR3 contains 15 residues. V shed 2 bases, J shed 2 bases, and the junction held 6 bases outside the gene matches. Germline CDR1 SGHTA, CDR2 FQGNSA. In TCRdb, the reads were re-called with MiXCR into one record per CDR3 protein. The table records 300,000 to 400,000 distinct CDR3 sequences, roughly 20% of them present only once. This receptor was taken from a human donor in good health (CMV status not recorded). Some clones in this sample may be carry-over from other donors' samples. This rearrangement joins TRBV7-2 to TRBJ2-7, with TRBD2 matching 7 bases. The specimen sequenced was PBMCs. This CDR3 is CASSLQLSGAYEQYF. The DNA of the CDR3 is TGTGCCAGCAGCTTACAACTAAGCGGGGCCTACGAGCAGTACTTC.